This TCR beta chain was sequenced during a study of immune evolution from preneoplasia to lung adenocarcinoma. Trimming left V 1 base short and J 3 bases short, with 16 bases between. This CDR3 contains 16 residues. The germline gives CDR1 SGHTA, CDR2 FQGTGA. Measured with immunoSEQ multiplex PCR; TCRdb has only the in-frame clones, and not every one. The table lists a few thousand clones, less than 80% of them singletons. To note about this clone: Its antigen is still unknown.

General study results and limits: Normal lung had the highest top T cell clone frequencies.

H&E slides confirmed each diagnosis, reviewed by two pathologists independently. The source is a person aged 55-80 years with lung adenocarcinoma. The chain couples TRBV7-3 to TRBJ2-7, with D tentatively TRBD2 (6 bases). Sequences were obtained from FFPE adjacent normal lung tissue. CDR3 DNA sequence: TGTGCCAGCAGCTTAAAAGGCCTTAGCGGATTCTACGAGCAGTACTTC. It yields the protein CASSLKGLSGFYEQYF.